This paragraph reports one T cell receptor (beta chain). These data are taken from a study of CD8 T cells in Susac syndrome. In germline, CDR1 is SGHAT, CDR2 FQDESV (reference sequence). Trimming at V came to 0 bases and at J to 4 bases, leaving 5 bases not matched to a gene. The CDR3 consists of 16 residues. Random-hexamer reverse transcription was applied to 0.5 to 1 ug RNA. Amplification of TCR beta CDR3 was carried out by immunoSEQ multiplex PCR, which covered 54 Vbeta and 13 Jbeta segments. TCRdb called the immunoSEQ multiplex PCR reads again in MiXCR, with one record for every CDR3 protein. The table has 75,000 to 95,000 distinct CDR3 sequences, 90% to 95% seen once. TCR beta was sequenced from blood CD8+ and CD4+ T cells.

The TCR originated in a human donor with multiple sclerosis. The material sequenced was CD8+ T cells from PBMCs. This rearrangement joins TRBV11-1 to TRBJ1-5; 8 bases agree with TRBD1. This CDR3 is CASSLASGQANQPQHF. The CDR3 region has the DNA TGTGCCAGCAGCTTAGCCTCGGGACAGGCGAATCAGCCCCAGCATTTT.